This T cell receptor beta chain was retrieved from a study of T cells in Graves' hyperthyroidism and ophthalmopathy. The CDR3 extends over 16 amino acids. Deletions cut 4 bases from V and 1 base from J, with 17 bases between. At least ten counts were recorded for this clonotype. Antigen specificity is unknown. Findings of the study overall: Researchers found most expanded thyroid clonotypes above 0.001 in blood as well. Ophthalmopathy stood apart from stable hyperthyroidism in a 13 V-J model. Ophthalmopathy, as predicted by the model, came a median around 6 months after the prediction.

Amplified regions were TCR beta CDR3 sequences from RNA transcripts. The TCR CDR3 first-round RT-PCR relied on the HTBI primer set. TCRdb fed the multiplex PCR reads into MiXCR, producing one record per CDR3 protein. Of over 250,000 distinct CDR3 sequences in the sample, approximately 14% were seen once. The sequenced sample consisted of blood. The TCR was taken from a woman aged 40 to 55 with Graves' ophthalmopathy. The chain links TRBV12-3 or TRBV12-4 to TRBJ2-7; possible D gene TRBD2, 5 bases. CDR3: CASSSGLLTHSYEQYF. CDR3 nucleotides: TGTGCCAGCAGTTCCGGACTCCTGACCCATTCCTACGAGCAGTACTTC.